Following are 22 T cell receptor beta chains from one sample sequenced in a study of T cells in Graves' hyperthyroidism and ophthalmopathy. Regions amplified from RNA transcripts were the TCR beta CDR3 regions. RT-PCR in the first round (using the HTBI primer set) targeted the TCR CDR3. TCRdb called the multiplex PCR reads again in MiXCR, with one record for every CDR3 protein. The sample carries about 420,000 distinct CDR3 sequences, around 16% recorded once. The sample taken for sequencing was blood. The receptors come from a woman aged 18-29 years with Graves' hyperthyroidism.

The rearrangement links TRBV2 to TRBJ2-5; no reliable D call. There are 14 residues in the CDR3. Germline CDR1 SNHLY, CDR2 FYNNEI. Deletions cut 1 base from V and 0 bases from J, with 6 bases between. DNA for the CDR3: TGTGCCAGCAGTGAAGGGGCAGACCAAGAGACCCAGTACTTC. Protein: CASSEGADQETQYF.

The V gene is TRBV11-1, the J gene TRBJ1-5, with D possibly TRBD1 on 6 matching bases. V gave up 1 base and J gave up 4 bases, with 14 bases separating them. The CDR3 runs 16 residues. The germline CDR1 and CDR2 sequences are SGHAT and FQDESV (reference sequence). CDR3 region: CASSLGTGGRNQPQHF. The DNA for the CDR3 is TGTGCCAGCAGCTTAGGAACGGGGGGCAGAAATCAGCCCCAGCATTTT.

This clonotype was observed a single time. V is TRBV28 and J is TRBJ2-3, with D possibly matching TRBD2 (6 bases). Per germline, CDR1 MDHEN and CDR2 SYDVKM. V lost 10 bases, J lost 2 bases, and 13 bases lay in between. The CDR3 is 13 amino acids. The CDR3 here is CATTTSYTDTQYF. The CDR3 DNA follows: TGTGCCACCACCACTAGCTACACAGATACGCAGTATTTT. Full variable domain (remainder filled in from reference TRBV28 and TRBJ2-3): DVKVTQSSRYLVKRTGEKVFLECVQDMDHENMFWYRQDPGLGLRLIYFSYDVKMKEKGDIPEGYSVSREKKERFSLILESASTNQTSMYLCATTTSYTDTQYFGPGTRLTVL.

Many counts were recorded for this clonotype. V and J are TRBV7-3 and TRBJ2-1; D ambiguous. Between the trimmed V and J ends, which lost 5 bases and 7 bases, there was a span of 18 bases. The germline V gene encodes CDR1 SGHTA and CDR2 FQGTGA. The length of the CDR3 is 15 residues. The CDR3 region is CASSPHSAAWNEQFF. The DNA for the CDR3 is TGTGCCAGCAGCCCGCACAGTGCCGCCTGGAATGAGCAGTTCTTC.

This chain links TRBV28 with TRBJ1-2; 12 nucleotides match TRBD1. Looked up from germline, CDR1 is MDHEN and CDR2 is SYDVKM. The CDR3 covers 15 residues. V lost 2 bases to trimming and J lost 5 bases; unmatched junction nucleotides: 3. The CDR3 here is CASSLKGQGAYGYTF. DNA of the CDR3: TGTGCCAGCAGTTTAAAGGGACAGGGGGCTTATGGCTACACCTTC.

This clonotype has ten or more counts. The rearrangement joins TRBV6-1 to TRBJ2-3, with D hard to call. Trimming took 5 bases from V and 1 from J, leaving 22 bases between them. There are 18 residues in the CDR3. Germline-derived CDR1 and CDR2 are MNHNS and SASEGT. CDR3 residues: CASSYRRPPMTRTDTQYF. DNA for the CDR3: TGTGCCAGCAGTTACCGGAGACCGCCGATGACCCGCACAGATACGCAGTATTTT.

This clonotype was detected ten times or more. The rearrangement joins TRBV24-1 to TRBJ2-1; D unclear. Germline CDR1 KGHDR, CDR2 SFDVKD. Trimming cost V 1 base and J 6 bases, with 6 bases left between them. There are 13 residues in the CDR3. The DNA of the CDR3 is TGTGCCACCAGTGATTTCACCCGCAATGAGCAGTTCTTC. Its translation: CATSDFTRNEQFF.

This clonotype was observed a few times. CDR3: CASSPFITAKSGNTIYF. The CDR3 coding sequence is TGTGCCAGCTCACCTTTCATCACGGCGAAATCTGGAAACACCATATATTTT. This chain uses TRBV18 with TRBJ1-3; D is undetermined. The germline V and J ends were trimmed by 3 bases and 1 base, with 16 bases remaining between them. Per germline, CDR1 KGHSH and CDR2 LQKENI. The CDR3 has 17 residues.

This chain connects TRBV5-1 to TRBJ1-3, with TRBD1 identical over 8 bases. V was pared by 0 bases and J by 6 bases, with 5 bases of the junction left unmatched. The germline gives CDR1 SGHRS, CDR2 YFSETQ. This CDR3 has 15 amino acids. The CDR3 DNA reads TGCGCCAGCAGCTTGGGACAGGGGTTGGCAAACACCATATATTTT. It specifies CASSLGQGLANTIYF.

In its sample, this clonotype was seen many times. This chain links TRBV12-3 or TRBV12-4 with TRBJ2-7, with 8 bases aligning to TRBD1. The CDR3 has 14 residues. The trim removed 3 bases at V and 5 bases at J, leaving 6 bases unmatched. Here the CDR3 DNA reads TGTGCCAGCAGTTTCGACAGGGGCGGGCACGAGCAGTACTTC. Translation gives CASSFDRGGHEQYF.

This clonotype has more than one count but fewer than ten. The V and J genes are TRBV25-1 and TRBJ1-1; TRBD1 agrees at 10 bases. Germline values: CDR1 MGHDK, CDR2 SYGVNS. This CDR3 is built from 12 residues. J gave up 12 bases and V 5 bases, and 6 bases lay outside the gene matches. The CDR3 protein is CASSLGDRGTFF. In DNA form, the CDR3 reads TGTGCCAGCAGTCTTGGGGACAGGGGAACTTTCTTT.

This clonotype appeared many times. The V gene is TRBV5-6, the J gene TRBJ2-3, with D possibly being TRBD2 (5 bases). V lost 3 bases and J 2 bases, leaving 7 bases between the germline ends. Per germline, CDR1 SGHDT and CDR2 YYEEEE. The CDR3 loop spans 13 amino acids. The CDR3 protein is CASSWEFTDTQYF. The CDR3 region has the DNA TGTGCCAGCAGCTGGGAGTTCACAGATACGCAGTATTTT.

The table lists this clonotype with many counts. The chain is built from TRBV10-3 and TRBJ2-1; 10 nucleotides agree with TRBD1. Germline V gives CDR1 ENHRY, CDR2 SYGVKD. There are 15 residues in the CDR3. Trimming cost V 4 bases and J 3 bases; bases outside gene matches: 3. This CDR3 reads CAISAGQGIYNEQFF. For the CDR3, the DNA is TGTGCCATCAGTGCGGGACAGGGGATCTACAATGAGCAGTTCTTC.

The CDR3 DNA sequence: TGCGCCAGCAGCTTGCGGCCGGAGGCGTGGGAAAAACTGTTTTTT. Translated, it gives CASSLRPEAWEKLFF. The chain couples TRBV5-1 to TRBJ1-4, with unresolved D. The CDR3 runs 15 residues. V lost 1 base, J lost 8 bases, and 15 bases lay in between. In germline, CDR1 is SGHRS, CDR2 YFSETQ.

This clonotype was recorded at least ten times. The rearrangement links TRBV19 to TRBJ1-1, with D unresolved. The CDR3 runs to 15 residues. Between the trimmed V and J ends, which lost 6 bases and 1 base, there was a span of 15 bases. CDR1 is LNHDA and CDR2 is SQIVND in the germline V gene (reference sequence). The CDR3 region has the DNA TGTGCCAGTAGGGTTAGAGGGCCCACGAACACTGAAGCTTTCTTT. The encoded protein is CASRVRGPTNTEAFF.

V gene TRBV30 combines with J gene TRBJ2-2, with 11 bases lining up with TRBD2. Germline CDR1 GTSNPN, CDR2 SVGIG (reference sequence). Trimming took 7 bases from V and 3 from J; bases not matched to a gene: 4. The CDR3 runs 14 residues. CDR3 amino acids: CAFSGLADTGELFF. CDR3 DNA: TGTGCCTTCTCGGGACTAGCGGACACCGGGGAGCTGTTTTTT.

The sample holds one count of this clonotype. This CDR3 is CASSVPLAGGPEETQYF. The CDR3 nucleotides read TGTGCCAGCAGCGTCCCCCTAGCGGGAGGGCCTGAGGAGACCCAGTACTTC. The chain employs TRBV9 and TRBJ2-5, with TRBD2 matching over 12 bases. The V and J ends lost 2 bases and 5 bases, in that order; junction bases with no gene match: 10. Germline V gene data show CDR1 as SGDLS and CDR2 as YYNGEE. This CDR3 is built from 17 residues. The whole variable domain, filled in from reference TRBV9 and TRBJ2-5, reads DSGVTQTPKHLITATGQRVTLRCSPRSGDLSVYWYQQSLDQGLQFLIQYYNGEERAKGNILERFSAQQFPDLHSELNLSSLELGDSALYFCASSVPLAGGPEETQYFGPGTRLLVL.

This clonotype has a count of ten or more. This sequence joins TRBV29-1 and TRBJ1-2; TRBD1 matches at 9 bases. This CDR3 comprises 12 residues. Germline CDR1 and CDR2: SQVTM and ANQGSEA. The trim removed 7 bases at V and 7 bases at J, leaving 7 bases unmatched. The CDR3 is CSANRGRVGYTF. DNA of the CDR3: TGCAGCGCCAACAGGGGGCGAGTTGGCTACACCTTC.

This clonotype was seen a few times. J is TRBJ2-2 and V is TRBV19; D gene ambiguous. Germline values: CDR1 LNHDA, CDR2 SQIVND (reference sequence). This CDR3 contains 11 residues. V dropped 9 bases and J dropped 8 bases, with 10 bases sitting between them. The CDR3 DNA is TGTGCCAGCGAACTGGGGGGGGAGCTGTTTTTT. Protein product: CASELGGELFF.

This clonotype was detected ten times or more. This sequence joins TRBV11-2 and TRBJ1-4; TRBD1 aligns across 7 bases. This CDR3 spans 17 amino acids. After removal of 6 bases from V and 0 bases from J, the junction contained 10 bases not matched to a gene. Germline V lookup: CDR1 SGHAT, CDR2 FQNNGV. The CDR3, as DNA: TGTGCCAGCAGTTGGGACAGACAGACTGCAACTAATGAAAAACTGTTTTTT. Protein product: CASSWDRQTATNEKLFF.

This clonotype was recorded at least ten times. The chain couples TRBV6-1 to TRBJ1-1; D might be TRBD1 (5 bases). V was pared by 8 bases and J by 1 base, with 14 bases between. The germline V gene has CDR1 MNHNS and CDR2 SASEGT. The CDR3 has 14 residues. DNA of the CDR3: TGTGCCAGCCGCCGGGACGGCACGAACACTGAAGCTTTCTTT. Translation: CASRRDGTNTEAFF.

This clonotype was seen a handful of times. CDR3 in DNA: TGTGCCTGGAGTGCGAGGAGGAAGGGGAGTGAGCAGTTCTTC. It is translated as CAWSARRKGSEQFF. The V call is TRBV30, the J call TRBJ2-1; D assignment may be TRBD1 or TRBD2 (5 bases each). The CDR3 runs 14 residues. V shed 1 base and J shed 9 bases, with 16 bases lying between them. CDR1 and CDR2 from the germline V gene are GTSNPN and SVGIG (reference sequence). The full variable domain, with the rest looked up from reference TRBV30 and TRBJ2-1, is SQTIHQWPATLVQPVGSPLSLECTVEGTSNPNLYWYRQAAGRGLQLLFYSVGIGQISSEVPQNLSASRPQDRQFILSSKKLLLSDSGFYLCAWSARRKGSEQFFGPGTRLTVL.